This T cell receptor beta chain is drawn from a study of T cell clones after liver transplantation. Across the whole study: Post-transplant blood was tracked for graft-donor-reactive T cell clones identified in a pre-transplant mixed lymphocyte reaction. Pre-transplant mixed lymphocyte reactions yielded third-party-reactive TCRbeta sequences as comparators for graft-donor-reactive sequences.

This clone was seen more than once but under ten times. The CDR3 runs 18 residues. The V segment lost 3 bases and the J segment 0 bases; nucleotides outside the gene matches: 6. Germline lookup yields CDR1 KGHSH and CDR2 LQKENI. Only in-frame clones appear in the TCRdb table, and some are missing; sequencing was by immunoSEQ multiplex PCR. In the table there are about 20,000 clones, roughly 74% of which are singletons. The gene calls are TRBV18 and TRBJ2-5; TRBD2 matches at 14 bases. The clonotype was recovered from a human patient who received a liver transplant. Some T cells may be graft donor cells. The specimen comprised CD8+ T cells from blood, sampled roughly 56 months after liver transplant. CDR3 amino acids: CASSPGLAGGLYQETQYF. The CDR3 bases are TGTGCCAGCTCACCTGGACTAGCGGGGGGACTGTACCAAGAGACCCAGTACTTC.